These 9 T cell receptor beta chains originate from one sample sequenced in a study of blood T cell repertoires in COVID-19. TCRdb's table, derived via immunoSEQ multiplex PCR, lists solely in-frame clones and lacks some. The sample shows some 150,000 clones, 70% to 90% of them seen only once. The sequenced sample was peripheral blood. The receptors here all came from an older woman with acute or convalescent COVID-19.

The chain employs TRBV5-3 and TRBJ2-1; unclear D gene. TRBV5-3 is sorted into the ORF group, with uncertain function. With 0 bases removed from V and 4 bases from J, the gap between germline ends came to 11 bases. The CDR3 length is 15 residues. CDR3 region: CARSLGSDTYNEQFF. The CDR3 DNA is TGTGCCAGAAGCTTGGGCTCCGACACGTACAATGAGCAGTTCTTC.

In the case of this clone: Other DNA sequences within the sample encode an identical CDR3. V is TRBV7-2 and J is TRBJ1-1; TRBD1 aligns across 9 bases. The CDR3 consists of 14 residues. The V gene's germline CDR1 is SGHTA and CDR2 FQGNSA. Trimming at V came to 1 base and at J to 3 bases, leaving 0 bases not matched to a gene. Written as DNA, the CDR3 is TGTGCCAGCAGCTTAGACAGGGGGCACACTGAAGCTTTCTTT. This encodes CASSLDRGHTEAFF.

The rearrangement joins TRBV28 to TRBJ1-1, with D possibly being TRBD1 (6 bases). The germline gives CDR1 MDHEN, CDR2 SYDVKM. V was cut by 3 bases and J by 6 bases, with 14 bases left in between. The CDR3 loop spans 14 amino acids. CDR3 coding DNA: TGTGCCAGCAGTTTTGCCAGGGGCGGTGCTGAAGCTTTCTTT. Protein sequence: CASSFARGGAEAFF.

This sequence joins TRBV14 and TRBJ2-7; 12 bases are a match to TRBD2. This CDR3 has 14 residues. CDR1 SGHDN and CDR2 FVKESK come from the germline V gene. Trimming took 5 bases from V and 4 from J; bases not matched to a gene: 3. The CDR3 coding sequence is TGTGCCAGCAGCTTGGGACTAGCGGGTTACGAGCAGTACTTC. As protein: CASSLGLAGYEQYF.

V is TRBV21-1 and J is TRBJ2-1; the table's D call of TRBD1 was not tested on the DNA. TRBV21-1 constitutes a pseudogene. The CDR3 sequence is 14 residues long. The CDR3 loop is CARKVCRGQGEQFF. DNA for the CDR3: TGTGCCAGGAAAGTTTGCAGGGGGCAGGGTGAGCAGTTCTTC.

This chain links TRBV6-1 with TRBJ1-5; D gene unclear. Germline CDR1 is MNHNS and CDR2 is SASEGT. This CDR3 contains 15 residues. The V end was cut by 0 bases, the J end by 0 bases, with 6 bases between. CDR3 amino acids: CASSEALNSNQPQHF. In DNA, the CDR3 is TGTGCCAGCAGTGAAGCCCTTAATAGCAATCAGCCCCAGCATTTT.

This chain links TRBV19 with TRBJ2-7; no definite D call. CDR3 size: 16 residues. Trimming shortened V by 0 bases and J by 0 bases, and 12 bases separated the two germline ends. CDR1 is LNHDA and CDR2 is SQIVND in the germline V gene (reference sequence). The CDR3 sequence is CASSIDGGQSSYEQYF. The CDR3 DNA is TGTGCCAGTAGTATAGATGGTGGGCAGTCCTCCTACGAGCAGTACTTC.

The chain carries TRBV28 and TRBJ1-2, with D uncertain. Deletions cut 6 bases from V and 2 bases from J, with 10 bases between. CDR1 is MDHEN and CDR2 is SYDVKM in the germline V gene. The CDR3 is 13 residues long. CDR3 bases: TGTGCCAGCAGGCCAACAGAGAACTATGGCTACACCTTC. Its protein is CASRPTENYGYTF.

This chain links TRBV18 with TRBJ2-2; D is perhaps TRBD1 (6 bases). Germline V gene sequence: CDR1 KGHSH, CDR2 LQKENI. This CDR3 comprises 16 residues. Trimming left V 0 bases short and J 5 bases short, with 13 bases between. The CDR3 DNA reads as TGTGCCAGCTCACCACCGAACAGGGCCTCAACCGGGGAGCTGTTTTTT. Amino acids: CASSPPNRASTGELFF.